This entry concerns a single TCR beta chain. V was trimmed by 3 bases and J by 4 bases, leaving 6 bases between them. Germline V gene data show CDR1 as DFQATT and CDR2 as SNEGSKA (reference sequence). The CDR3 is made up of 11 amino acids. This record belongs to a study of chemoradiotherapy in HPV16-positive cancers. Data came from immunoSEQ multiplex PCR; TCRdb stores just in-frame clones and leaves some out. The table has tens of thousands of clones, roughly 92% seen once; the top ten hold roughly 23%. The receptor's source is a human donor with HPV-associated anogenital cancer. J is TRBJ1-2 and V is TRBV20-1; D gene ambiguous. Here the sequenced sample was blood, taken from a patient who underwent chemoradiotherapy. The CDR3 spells CSARGPYGYTF. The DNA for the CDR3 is TGCAGTGCTAGGGGTCCCTATGGCTACACCTTC.